This TCR beta chain derives from a study of blood T cell repertoires in COVID-19. Study as a whole: Samples came from the United States, Italy and Spain, spanning acute and convalescent COVID-19. In each case, the material was cDNA or gDNA derived from T cells, B-cell-depleted T cells, or PBMCs.

Participants had their cohort set by participant-reported clinical history. Recovered participants had two consecutive negative NP/OP PCR tests, healthcare professional clearance, or symptom resolution. Clones were read by immunoSEQ multiplex PCR, and TCRdb kept only the in-frame ones, dropping some. Of about 190,000 clones in the sample, about 81% were seen once. Trimming took off 3 bases at V and 6 bases at J, with 17 bases between the two ends. This CDR3 comprises 15 residues. Germline V lookup: CDR1 LNHDA, CDR2 SQIVND (reference sequence). The TCR was taken from a woman aged 25 to 39 who had recovered from COVID-19. The sample comprised PBMCs or T cells enriched from blood (not recorded which). The chain carries TRBV19 and TRBJ1-1, with a weak D call TRBD1 (5 bases). CDR3 sequence: CASSMRTLGNAEAFF. The CDR3 DNA follows: TGTGCCAGTAGTATGAGGACATTGGGTAACGCTGAAGCTTTCTTT.